These 27 T cell receptor beta chains share one sample of origin, sequenced in a study of blood T cell repertoires in COVID-19. Repertoires were generated with immunoSEQ multiplex PCR, while TCRdb's copy carries only in-frame clones and drops some. The sample holds over 70,000 clones, around 88% seen once. Sequencing was carried out using peripheral blood. The receptors come from an elderly woman with acute or convalescent COVID-19.

This chain uses TRBV5-1 with TRBJ2-2; a possible D gene is TRBD1 (5 bases). This CDR3 comprises 15 residues. Germline assignment: CDR1 SGHRS and CDR2 YFSETQ. The V end lost 0 bases, the J end lost 1 base, and 7 bases lay between the germline ends. The CDR3: CASSLVQGNTGELFF. The CDR3 nucleotides read TGCGCCAGCAGCTTGGTTCAGGGGAACACCGGGGAGCTGTTTTTT.

CDR3 region: CASSDGGLNEKLFF. Here the CDR3 DNA reads TGTGCCAGCAGTGATGGGGGCCTTAATGAAAAACTGTTTTTT. This chain joins TRBV6-1 and TRBJ1-4; TRBD1 is a possible D gene (6 bases). CDR3 length equals 14 residues. Trimming took off 3 bases at V and 4 bases at J, with 9 bases between the two ends. Per the germline V gene, CDR1 is MNHNS and CDR2 is SASEGT.

A few counts support this clone. The CDR3 loop is CASRGTSVETQYF. The CDR3, as DNA: TGTGCCAGCAGGGGGACTAGCGTCGAGACCCAGTACTTC. The rearrangement uses TRBV2 and TRBJ2-5; 10 nucleotides match TRBD2. With 6 bases clipped from V and 5 bases from J, the junction kept 3 bases outside the gene matches. Germline CDR1 reads SNHLY; CDR2 reads FYNNEI. The CDR3 sequence is 13 residues long.

The chain is built from TRBV29-1 and TRBJ1-2; TRBD1 aligns across 8 bases. The germline V gene has CDR1 SQVTM and CDR2 ANQGSEA. With V trimmed by 7 bases and J by 2 bases, 9 bases remained unmatched. There are 14 residues in the CDR3. The CDR3 bases are TGCAGCGCTCAGGGGGCCCAAGCCAACTATGGCTACACCTTC. Translation gives CSAQGAQANYGYTF.

This clone was seen only once. The chain has TRBV2 and TRBJ1-1, with D unresolved. Germline V gene lookup returns CDR1 SNHLY and CDR2 FYNNEI. The CDR3 covers 13 residues. The V end was cut by 5 bases, the J end by 0 bases, with 7 bases between. Here the CDR3 DNA reads TGTGCCAGCAGTTCCACAGTGAACACTGAAGCTTTCTTT. Amino acid sequence: CASSSTVNTEAFF.

This chain joins TRBV12-5 and TRBJ1-1, with D possibly matching TRBD1 (6 bases). Deletions cut 6 bases from V and 3 bases from J, with 11 bases between. Germline V gene lookup returns CDR1 LGHNT and CDR2 FRNRAP. The CDR3 length is 13 residues. The CDR3: CASGQGQYTEAFF. Here the CDR3 DNA reads TGTGCTAGTGGACAAGGACAGTACACTGAAGCTTTCTTT.

This clone was seen once. This sequence joins TRBV24-1 and TRBJ1-6, with a weak D call TRBD1 (6 bases). V was pared by 8 bases and J by 8 bases, with 18 bases between. Germline V lookup: CDR1 KGHDR, CDR2 SFDVKD. The CDR3 extends over 15 amino acids. The CDR3 sequence: CATNQPGQSDSPLHF. CDR3 bases: TGTGCCACCAACCAGCCGGGACAATCGGATTCACCCCTCCACTTT.

In its sample, this clone was seen once. The chain recombines TRBV7-9 with TRBJ2-2, with 9 bases that match TRBD1. The V gene end was trimmed by 5 bases and the J gene end by 4 bases; junction bases not matched to a gene: 11. Per germline, CDR1 SEHNR and CDR2 FQNEAQ (reference sequence). The CDR3 loop spans 17 amino acids. The CDR3 loop reads CASSHPSRDRVTGELFF. The DNA of the CDR3 is TGTGCCAGCAGCCACCCAAGCCGGGACAGGGTCACCGGGGAGCTGTTTTTT.

The gene calls are TRBV27 and TRBJ2-2, with D possibly matching TRBD1 (5 bases). V lost 2 bases to trimming and J lost 1 base, with 8 bases between them. Germline V CDR1 and CDR2: MNHEY, SMNVEV (reference sequence). The CDR3 is 15 amino acids. The CDR3 sequence is CASSLGQGNTGELFF. The CDR3 DNA sequence: TGTGCCAGCAGTTTAGGCCAGGGGAACACCGGGGAGCTGTTTTTT.

This sequence joins TRBV5-6 and TRBJ1-2; TRBD1 agrees at 8 bases. The CDR3 runs to 18 residues. After removal of 4 bases from V and 3 bases from J, the junction contained 17 bases not matched to a gene. Germline V gives CDR1 SGHDT, CDR2 YYEEEE. CDR3 DNA sequence: TGTGCCAGCAGCGTTGGGATCCGGGACAGGCGGACGGACTATGGCTACACCTTC. It yields the protein CASSVGIRDRRTDYGYTF.

This rearrangement joins TRBV5-4 to TRBJ2-1, with 8 bases fitting TRBD2. Germline trimming cut 2 bases from V and 2 bases from J; bases unmatched to any gene: 6. CDR3 length equals 16 residues. CDR1 and CDR2 (germline): SGHNT, YYREEE (reference sequence). The CDR3 sequence is CASSFGGSGAYNEQFF. As DNA, the CDR3 is TGTGCCAGCAGCTTTGGAGGTAGCGGGGCCTACAATGAGCAGTTCTTC.

The rearrangement links TRBV5-1 to TRBJ2-1; D might be TRBD2 (6 bases). Germline V CDR1 and CDR2: SGHRS, YFSETQ. V lost 0 bases and J lost 4, with 11 bases in between. This CDR3 contains 15 residues. CDR3 amino acids: CASSLEAGLYNEQFF. As DNA, the CDR3 is TGCGCCAGCAGCTTGGAGGCGGGGTTGTACAATGAGCAGTTCTTC.

V gene TRBV6-5 combines with J gene TRBJ2-7; 9 bases match TRBD2. The CDR3 runs to 15 residues. Germline V lookup: CDR1 MNHEY, CDR2 SVGAGI. V shed 5 bases, J shed 3 bases, and the junction held 8 bases outside the gene matches. The CDR3 spells CASSRVAGENYEQYF. In nucleotides, the CDR3 is TGTGCCAGCAGTAGAGTAGCGGGAGAGAACTACGAGCAGTACTTC.

The chain has TRBV6-5 and TRBJ1-2; possible D gene TRBD1, 5 bases. Germline lookup yields CDR1 MNHEY and CDR2 SVGAGI. V was cut by 2 bases and J by 8 bases, with 18 bases left in between. The CDR3 is made up of 15 amino acids. CDR3 sequence: CASSYEGRGTEGYTF. As DNA, the CDR3 is TGTGCCAGCAGTTACGAGGGGCGGGGAACGGAGGGCTACACCTTC.

In regard to this clone: The junction differs from germline at one of its ends, possibly a read error. The chain has TRBV7-9 and TRBJ1-4, with D unclear. Germline values: CDR1 SEHNR, CDR2 FQNEAQ (reference sequence). The CDR3 contains 14 residues. The CDR3 is CASSLNADSENLFF. CDR3 DNA sequence: TGTGCCAGCAGCTTAAATGCAGACTCTGAAAACCTGTTTTTT.

CDR3 DNA: TGTGCCAGCAGCTCGGGACTTTCCTCAGATACGCAGTATTTT. It translates to CASSSGLSSDTQYF. V and J are TRBV7-3 and TRBJ2-3, with D maybe TRBD2 (6 bases). Germline CDR1 reads SGHTA; CDR2 reads FQGTGA. CDR3 length: 14 residues. Trimming cost V 4 bases and J 4 bases, with 12 bases left between them.

This chain joins TRBV29-1 and TRBJ2-7; a possible D gene is TRBD2 (6 bases). The CDR3 loop spans 13 amino acids. The germline V and J ends were trimmed by 4 bases and 7 bases, with 17 bases remaining between them. Germline values: CDR1 SQVTM, CDR2 ANQGSEA. CDR3 nucleotides: TGCAGCGTTGGGTCCGGGACTCTGAAAGAGCAGTACTTC. Translated: CSVGSGTLKEQYF.

This chain connects TRBV19 to TRBJ2-2; D is possibly TRBD1 (5 bases). Germline V lookup: CDR1 LNHDA, CDR2 SQIVND (reference sequence). The V gene lost 6 bases and the J gene lost 8 bases, with 10 bases spanning the gap. The length of the CDR3 is 12 residues. In nucleotides, the CDR3 is TGTGCCAGTAGCGGACCAGGGGGGGAGCTGTTTTTT. Protein: CASSGPGGELFF.

The chain carries TRBV11-2 and TRBJ2-3; TRBD2 aligns across 15 bases. Germline assignment: CDR1 SGHAT and CDR2 FQNNGV. With V trimmed by 5 bases and J by 1 base, 7 bases remained unmatched. The CDR3 covers 18 residues. The CDR3 DNA reads as TGTGCCAGCAGCCGGGGGACTAGCGGGAGGCCCGGCACAGATACGCAGTATTTT. Translation gives CASSRGTSGRPGTDTQYF.

The chain joins TRBV6-1 to TRBJ1-2; perhaps TRBD1 as D (5 bases). This CDR3 region has 15 residues. Deletions cut 1 base from V and 0 bases from J, with 9 bases between. Germline assignment: CDR1 MNHNS and CDR2 SASEGT. The DNA for the CDR3 is TGTGCCAGCAGTGAAGGCCCAGGGTCTAACTATGGCTACACCTTC. As protein: CASSEGPGSNYGYTF.

V and J are TRBV19 and TRBJ2-7, with a possible D match to TRBD1 (6 bases). The CDR3 has 14 residues. In germline, CDR1 is LNHDA, CDR2 SQIVND (reference sequence). The V gene lost 5 bases and the J gene lost 2 bases, with 13 bases spanning the gap. CDR3 bases: TGTGCCAGTAGTCAAGATGGACAGACCTACGAGCAGTACTTC. It yields the protein CASSQDGQTYEQYF. The full variable domain, with the rest looked up from reference TRBV19 and TRBJ2-7, is DGGITQSPKYLFRKEGQNVTLSCEQNLNHDAMYWYRQDPGQGLRLIYYSQIVNDFQKGDIAEGYSVSREKKESFPLTVTSAQKNPTAFYLCASSQDGQTYEQYFGPGTRLTVT.

The rearrangement uses TRBV5-4 and TRBJ1-2, with TRBD1 identical over 9 bases. The V gene's germline CDR1 is SGHNT and CDR2 YYREEE (reference sequence). Trimming at V came to 5 bases and at J to 3 bases, leaving 8 bases not matched to a gene. The CDR3 totals 15 residues. This chain's CDR3 is CASSPTGGDYYGYTF. CDR3 sequence (DNA): TGTGCCAGCAGTCCAACAGGGGGCGATTACTATGGCTACACCTTC.

The chain links TRBV3-1 (or the pseudogene TRBV3-2) to TRBJ1-1, with D maybe TRBD1 (5 bases). The CDR3 runs to 15 residues. V shed 2 bases and J shed 3 bases, with 13 bases lying between them. CDR1 is LGHDT, CDR2 YNNKEL, per germline (reference sequence). The CDR3 sequence: CASSQSDGGDTEAFF. CDR3 sequence (DNA): TGTGCCAGCAGCCAAAGTGACGGGGGGGACACTGAAGCTTTCTTT.

The chain employs TRBV18 and TRBJ1-3; D is uncertain. V shed 3 bases and J shed 4 bases, with 4 bases lying between them. The V gene's germline CDR1 is KGHSH and CDR2 LQKENI. This CDR3 comprises 12 residues. CDR3 protein: CASSPPGNTIYF. CDR3 in DNA: TGTGCCAGCTCACCCCCGGGAAACACCATATATTTT.

V is TRBV6-6 and J is TRBJ2-1; D may be TRBD2 (6 bases). CDR1 is MNHNY, CDR2 SVGAGI, per germline (reference sequence). The germline V and J ends were trimmed by 3 bases and 7 bases, with 13 bases remaining between them. CDR3 length: 14 amino acids. In DNA, the CDR3 is TGTGCCAGCAGTTATGGGGGGTCTAAGAATGAGCAGTTCTTC. Translation: CASSYGGSKNEQFF.

The V gene is TRBV18, the J gene TRBJ2-5; TRBD2 matches 8 bases. V trimming: 3 bases; J trimming: 9 bases; junction bases outside the gene matches: 18. This CDR3 comprises 17 residues. The germline V gene has CDR1 KGHSH and CDR2 LQKENI. Written as DNA, the CDR3 is TGTGCCAGCTCACCCGCTAAGTCCGCGGGGGGCCAGATATCCCAGTACTTC. Translation gives CASSPAKSAGGQISQYF.

The DNA for the CDR3 is TGTGCCAGCAGCTTAGAGATAGCGGGAGGGACAGATACGCAGTATTTT. It codes for CASSLEIAGGTDTQYF. The V and J genes are TRBV7-2 and TRBJ2-3, with 11 nucleotides matching TRBD2. J was trimmed by 3 bases and V by 1 base; bases with no gene match: 3. Germline V lookup: CDR1 SGHTA, CDR2 FQGNSA. CDR3 size: 16 residues.